This is a list of T cell receptor beta chains from one sample in a study of T cells after yellow fever vaccination. TCRdb re-called the 5' RACE reads through MiXCR, storing one row per CDR3 protein. The data hold 150,000 to 200,000 distinct CDR3 sequences, with approximately 6.2% observed a single time. Specimen: CD4+ T cells sorted from PBMCs, collected on the day of the first yellow fever vaccination. The origin of the receptors is a man aged 18 to 30 who received the YFV17D yellow fever vaccine. Each CDR3 is given with its conserved first and last residue. Fields, in order: V gene, J gene, clone size, D gene, CDR3 protein. D genes are given only for firm matches. Clone size is not always given. Where it is, it says once, few, many or a class for expanded clones.

V gene: TRBV7-2
J gene: TRBJ1-5
clone size: many
D gene: .
CDR3 protein: CASSLMGEVPQHF

V gene: TRBV6-1
J gene: TRBJ2-7
clone size: few
D gene: .
CDR3 protein: CASSPPWGAAYEQYF

V gene: TRBV5-1
J gene: TRBJ2-3
clone size: many
D gene: TRBD1
CDR3 protein: CASSSGTGWWSDTQYF

V gene: TRBV7-9
J gene: TRBJ2-5
clone size: .
D gene: TRBD1
CDR3 protein: CASSSRPTGRETQYF

V gene: TRBV29-1
J gene: TRBJ1-3
clone size: .
D gene: .
CDR3 protein: CSVETAGNTIYF

V gene: TRBV12-3/TRBV12-4
J gene: TRBJ1-1
clone size: .
D gene: .
CDR3 protein: CGSSLKGGGVAEAFF

V gene: TRBV6-5
J gene: TRBJ2-3
clone size: many
D gene: TRBD2
CDR3 protein: CASSYSWRGARDTQYF

V gene: TRBV9
J gene: TRBJ2-6
clone size: few
D gene: TRBD1
CDR3 protein: CASSVGDRVISLGANVLTF

V gene: TRBV20-1
J gene: TRBJ1-3
clone size: many
D gene: TRBD1
CDR3 protein: CSVPGQGSDTIYF

V gene: TRBV15
J gene: TRBJ1-1
clone size: many
D gene: .
CDR3 protein: CATSRGEGLDTEAFF

V gene: TRBV4-1
J gene: TRBJ2-1
clone size: many
D gene: .
CDR3 protein: CASKPGLGFSYNEQFF

V gene: TRBV7-2
J gene: TRBJ2-1
clone size: many
D gene: .
CDR3 protein: CASSLVQGPNEQFF

V gene: TRBV12-3/TRBV12-4
J gene: TRBJ1-2
clone size: many
D gene: .
CDR3 protein: CASSFLSTWQGDGYTF

V gene: TRBV6-2/TRBV6-3
J gene: TRBJ1-1
clone size: .
D gene: .
CDR3 protein: CASTSGLGTEAFF

V gene: TRBV24-1
J gene: TRBJ1-2
clone size: once
D gene: .
CDR3 protein: CATSDYAGNFNGYTF

V gene: TRBV4-3
J gene: TRBJ1-4
clone size: many
D gene: .
CDR3 protein: CASSQEGARWAKLFF

V gene: TRBV5-6
J gene: TRBJ2-7
clone size: many
D gene: .
CDR3 protein: CASSSSYYEQYF

V gene: TRBV20-1
J gene: TRBJ1-1
clone size: many
D gene: .
CDR3 protein: CRCKTLTDTEAFF

V gene: TRBV20-1
J gene: TRBJ1-4
clone size: few
D gene: .
CDR3 protein: CSARDPRGAGEKLFF

V gene: TRBV5-1
J gene: TRBJ2-1
clone size: .
D gene: TRBD1
CDR3 protein: CASSPGTGSSDEQFF

V gene: TRBV7-2
J gene: TRBJ1-1
clone size: .
D gene: .
CDR3 protein: CASSSVRGPNTEAFF

V gene: TRBV5-6
J gene: TRBJ2-1
clone size: .
D gene: .
CDR3 protein: CASSLATQGPFAGDEQFF

V gene: TRBV7-9
J gene: TRBJ2-1
clone size: many
D gene: TRBD1
CDR3 protein: CASSPTGSYNEQFF

V gene: TRBV29-1
J gene: TRBJ2-5
clone size: many
D gene: .
CDR3 protein: CSVSVDGLGETQYF

V gene: TRBV5-1
J gene: TRBJ2-2
clone size: many
D gene: .
CDR3 protein: CASSLNPGNTGELFF

V gene: TRBV2
J gene: TRBJ1-5
clone size: many
D gene: .
CDR3 protein: CASSKGDQPQHF